This note documents a single TCR beta chain sequence. The entry originates in a study of blood T cell repertoires in COVID-19. Whole-study context: Acute and convalescent COVID-19 specimens originated in the United States, Italy and Spain.

The CDR3 covers 15 residues. V lost 7 bases and J lost 4, with 19 bases in between. Germline V gene lookup returns CDR1 SNHLY and CDR2 FYNNEI. Sequencing was performed with immunoSEQ multiplex PCR; in TCRdb, only in-frame clones are kept and a portion is missing. Of around 40,000 clones in the sample, roughly 85% were seen once. The sequence came from a human donor in a cohort sampled during active COVID-19. The J gene is TRBJ1-1, the V gene TRBV2; TRBD1 might be the D (5 bases). The sample was peripheral blood. The CDR3 spells CASTERAGLGTEAFF. The DNA for the CDR3 is TGTGCCAGCACCGAAAGGGCGGGGCTTGGCACTGAAGCTTTCTTT. Looking up the rest from reference TRBV2 and TRBJ1-1 gives the full variable domain: EPEVTQTPSHQVTQMGQEVILRCVPISNHLYFYWYRQILGQKVEFLVSFYNNEISEKSEIFDDQFSVERPDGSNFTLKIRSTKLEDSAMYFCASTERAGLGTEAFFGQGTRLTVV.